The rows below give T cell receptor beta chains drawn from one sample of a study of molecular identifiers for immune sequencing clone quantification. TCRdb reprocessed the PCR reads via MiXCR and lists one record per CDR3 protein. The table lists around 54,000 distinct CDR3 sequences, about 25% of them singletons, with under 2% in the top ten. Sample: naive CD8+ T cells from blood, with Jurkat cell RNA spiked in. These receptors were obtained from a human donor in good health. Some libraries in this study had Jurkat cell RNA spiked in. Each CDR3 is given with its conserved first and last residue. Fields, in order: V gene, clone size, D gene, J gene, CDR3 DNA, CDR3 protein. D genes are given only for firm matches. Only part of the rows carry a size: once, few, many, or a class if the clone is expanded.

v_gene: TRBV11-2; abundance: -; d_gene: -; j_gene: TRBJ2-1; CDR3nt: TGTGCCAGCGGCGCGGCGCCAAGCCAGCTTACATATGAGCAGTTCTTC; CDR3aa: CASGAAPSQLTYEQFF
v_gene: TRBV7-9; abundance: many; d_gene: TRBD2; j_gene: TRBJ2-3; CDR3nt: TGTGCCAGCTCACCGACTAGCGGGGTCACAGATACGCAGTATTTT; CDR3aa: CASSPTSGVTDTQYF
v_gene: TRBV3-1; abundance: many; d_gene: -; j_gene: TRBJ2-2; CDR3nt: TGTGCCAGCAGCCAAACCGTCGTAGCCGGAATAGGCGGGGAGCTGTTTTTT; CDR3aa: CASSQTVVAGIGGELFF
v_gene: TRBV27; abundance: few; d_gene: TRBD1; j_gene: TRBJ2-2; CDR3nt: TGTGCCAGCACCGGGACAGTTTTTCCGAACACCGGGGAGCTGTTTTTT; CDR3aa: CASTGTVFPNTGELFF
v_gene: TRBV4-3; abundance: many; d_gene: -; j_gene: TRBJ2-7; CDR3nt: TGCGCCAGCAGCCAAGGGGCAGGGGCCTACGAGCAGTACTTC; CDR3aa: CASSQGAGAYEQYF
v_gene: TRBV11-2; abundance: -; d_gene: -; j_gene: TRBJ2-5; CDR3nt: TGTGCCAGCAGCCCCCCTACGTACCAAGAGCCCCAGTACTTC; CDR3aa: CASSPPTYQEPQYF
v_gene: TRBV6-2/TRBV6-3; abundance: many; d_gene: TRBD2; j_gene: TRBJ2-7; CDR3nt: TGTGCCAGCAGTTATGAGGCCACGGGGGGATACGAGCAGTACTTC; CDR3aa: CASSYEATGGYEQYF
v_gene: TRBV4-3; abundance: many; d_gene: -; j_gene: TRBJ2-7; CDR3nt: TGCGCCAGCAGCCAGGTGACCGGGGGAAATTACGAGCAGTACTTC; CDR3aa: CASSQVTGGNYEQYF
v_gene: TRBV30; abundance: many; d_gene: -; j_gene: TRBJ1-2; CDR3nt: TGTGCCTGGGGGGACGGACTGAACTATGGCTACACCTTC; CDR3aa: CAWGDGLNYGYTF
v_gene: TRBV24-1; abundance: many; d_gene: -; j_gene: TRBJ1-1; CDR3nt: TGTGCCACCAGTGAGGCGGGGCCGGACACTGAAGCTTTCTTT; CDR3aa: CATSEAGPDTEAFF
v_gene: TRBV11-2; abundance: -; d_gene: -; j_gene: TRBJ2-2; CDR3nt: TGTGCCAGCAGCTTCGCCGCCCGGACGGAGAACACCGGGGAGCTGTTTTTT; CDR3aa: CASSFAARTENTGELFF
v_gene: TRBV28; abundance: few; d_gene: TRBD2; j_gene: TRBJ2-7; CDR3nt: TGTGCCAGCAGTTCCGGACTAGTCGCCCACGAGCAGTACTTC; CDR3aa: CASSSGLVAHEQYF
v_gene: TRBV6-5; abundance: many; d_gene: TRBD1; j_gene: TRBJ1-4; CDR3nt: TGTGCCAGCAGTCCCCACAGGGGTGCAACTAATGAAAAACTGTTTTTT; CDR3aa: CASSPHRGATNEKLFF